The rows below give T cell receptor beta chains drawn from one sample of a study of blood T cells in healthy people across ages. MiXCR was run by TCRdb on the 5' RACE reads, yielding one entry per CDR3 protein. The sample yields fewer than 2 million distinct CDR3 sequences, around 40% seen once. The sample taken for sequencing was blood. The receptor set was obtained from a human donor in good health. CDR3s include the opening cysteine and the closing phenylalanine or tryptophan. The D gene is left open where the match is weak. The size field is filled for only some rows; it gives once, few, many or a size class.

. TRBJ2-6 TRBV7-3 many TGTGCCAGCAGCTCGGGGGGCCCTGGGGCCAACGTCCTGACTTTC CASSSGGPGANVLTF
TRBD1 TRBJ1-2 TRBV5-1 . TGCGCCAGCAGCCGGGACAGGGCAGGAGGCCACACCTTC CASSRDRAGGHTF
. TRBJ2-7 TRBV20-1 . TGCAGTGTTTCCAGTCCCCGAGGATGGTCCTACGAGCAGTACTTC CSVSSPRGWSYEQYF
TRBD1 TRBJ1-6 TRBV5-8 . TGTGCCAGCAGCTTTGACAGGGGTTCCTATAATTCACCCCTCCACTTT CASSFDRGSYNSPLHF
. TRBJ1-2 TRBV5-5 few TGTGCCAGCAGCTTTAGTGGAGGTGGGGACTATGGCTACACCTTC CASSFSGGGDYGYTF
TRBD1 TRBJ1-6 TRBV29-1 . TGCAGCGCCGCGTCCGGACAGGGGGACGATTCACTCCTCCACTTT CSAASGQGDDSLLHF
. TRBJ1-1 TRBV18 . TGTGCCAGCTCACCATACGGTACCAACACTGAAGCTTTCTTT CASSPYGTNTEAFF
TRBD2 TRBJ2-5 TRBV20-1 . TGCAGTGCCAGACGGACTAGCGGGGGTCTAGAGACCCAGTACTTC CSARRTSGGLETQYF
TRBD2 TRBJ2-2 TRBV6-1 many TGTGCCAGCAGTGAAACTAGCGGGGGGGCCGGGGAGCTGTTTTTT CASSETSGGAGELFF
. TRBJ2-7 TRBV29-1 . TGCAGCGTCCACAGGGCATACGAGCAGTACTTC CSVHRAYEQYF
. TRBJ1-2 TRBV3-1 . TGTGCCAGCAGCCTCGCCGCACACTACTATGGCTACACCTTC CASSLAAHYYGYTF
. TRBJ1-2 TRBV12-3/TRBV12-4 few TGTGCCAGCAGCGCTACCGGGAGAACATATGGCTACACCTTC CASSATGRTYGYTF
. TRBJ2-1 TRBV6-6 . TGTGCCAGCACCCATGGCGGCGCACGGTTCTTC CASTHGGARFF
. TRBJ1-6 TRBV6-5 few TGTGCCACGTGCCGAACAGTAGTCTATAATTCACCCCTCCACTTT CATCRTVVYNSPLHF
TRBD1 TRBJ2-3 TRBV2 . TGTGCCAGCAAACAGGGGAGAGATACGCAGTATTTT CASKQGRDTQYF
TRBD2 TRBJ2-5 TRBV12-3/TRBV12-4 . TGTGCCTGCAGTTCTCTAGCGGGGGGGCGAGAGACCCAGTACTTC CACSSLAGGRETQYF
TRBD1 TRBJ2-6 TRBV6-2/TRBV6-3 . TGTGCCAGCAGCGAGACAGGGGCCCAATCTGGGGCCAACGTCCTGACTTTC CASSETGAQSGANVLTF
TRBD2 TRBJ2-7 TRBV7-2 . TGTGCCAGCAGCTTAGGGGCTAGCGGGGCCCCCTACGAGCAGTACTTC CASSLGASGAPYEQYF
. TRBJ2-1 TRBV20-1 few TGCAGTGCTAGAGGAGGTGGGGCAGATCTCTACAATGAGCAGTTCTTC CSARGGGADLYNEQFF
TRBD1 TRBJ1-2 TRBV7-9 . TGTGCCAGCAGCTCCTACCGGGGTCAGGGGGCGCGCGGCTACACCTTC CASSSYRGQGARGYTF
. TRBJ2-7 TRBV29-1 few TGCAGCGTTGAAGATGGTACAGGGAGACACTACGAGCAGTACTTC CSVEDGTGRHYEQYF
. TRBJ2-3 TRBV9 . TGTGCCAGCAGCTCGCCGCGGGGTTACTCTAGCACAGATACGCAGTATTTT CASSSPRGYSSTDTQYF
TRBD2 TRBJ2-1 TRBV9 . TGTGCCAGCAGCGTAGGAATGCCGGGCGGGGGGGCTAGGGAGCAGTTCTTC CASSVGMPGGGAREQFF
. TRBJ1-1 TRBV3-1 many TGCGCCAGCAGCCAAGAGGACAGAAACACTGAAGCTTTCTTT CASSQEDRNTEAFF